These 8 T cell receptor beta chains originate from one sample sequenced in a study of blood T cell repertoires in COVID-19. Some clones are missing from TCRdb's copy, which holds only in-frame ones; the method was immunoSEQ multiplex PCR. The data show 90,000 to 120,000 clones, 70% to 90% seen once. The sequencing sample was made of PBMCs or T cells enriched from blood (not recorded which). These receptors were collected from a woman between 50 and 59 years old who had recovered from COVID-19.

The chain couples TRBV5-8 to TRBJ2-7; no clear D gene. The V end was cut by 4 bases, the J end by 0 bases, with 14 bases between. Germline values: CDR1 SGHTS, CDR2 YDEGEE. The CDR3 is 15 amino acids. The CDR3 coding sequence is TGTGCCAGCAGCCTGACTGGGTTTAGCTCCTACGAGCAGTACTTC. It encodes CASSLTGFSSYEQYF.

The J gene is TRBJ1-5, the V gene TRBV6-2 or TRBV6-3; 12 bases are a match to TRBD1. V trimming: 4 bases; J trimming: 5 bases; junction bases outside the gene matches: 9. The CDR3 has 17 amino acids. The germline CDR1 and CDR2 sequences are MNHEY and SVGEGT. The CDR3 DNA reads as TGTGCCAGCAGTTTCCCCCGGGACAGGGGGCACGATCAGCCCCAGCATTTT. This codes for CASSFPRDRGHDQPQHF.

This clone was counted a single time. The chain couples TRBV20-1 to TRBJ1-1; D gene ambiguous. Germline V gene sequence: CDR1 DFQATT, CDR2 SNEGSKA (reference sequence). V lost 6 bases, J lost 11 bases, and 16 bases lay in between. This CDR3 region has 11 residues. As DNA, the CDR3 is TGCAGTGCCGAGCTTGTGTTGCGGGCTTTCTTT. This encodes CSAELVLRAFF.

The V call is TRBV2, the J call TRBJ2-5; D remains ambiguous. V was trimmed by 6 bases and J by 0 bases, leaving 5 bases between them. CDR1 and CDR2 from the germline V gene are SNHLY and FYNNEI. This CDR3 spans 12 amino acids. CDR3 loop: CASRGDQETQYF. Here the CDR3 DNA reads TGTGCCAGCAGGGGCGACCAAGAGACCCAGTACTTC.

Note on this clone: Other DNA sequences within the sample encode an identical CDR3. The gene calls are TRBV28 and TRBJ1-2, with 7 bases fitting TRBD1. CDR1 is MDHEN, CDR2 SYDVKM, per germline. The J segment lost 4 bases and the V segment lost 6 bases, leaving 5 bases of the junction unmatched. This CDR3 comprises 13 residues. CDR3 bases: TGTGCCAGCAGCAGGGGGTTTGGCTATGGCTACACCTTC. It encodes CASSRGFGYGYTF.

J is TRBJ2-7 and V is TRBV30; weak D call: TRBD2 (5 bases). V was trimmed by 3 bases and J by 4 bases, leaving 10 bases between them. The V gene's germline CDR1 is GTSNPN and CDR2 SVGIG (reference sequence). This CDR3 has 12 amino acids. The CDR3 spells CAWSPSRYEQYF. CDR3 bases: TGTGCCTGGAGCCCTAGCAGGTACGAGCAGTACTTC. The entire variable domain, with the rest obtained from reference TRBV30 and TRBJ2-7, is as follows: SQTIHQWPATLVQPVGSPLSLECTVEGTSNPNLYWYRQAAGRGLQLLFYSVGIGQISSEVPQNLSASRPQDRQFILSSKKLLLSDSGFYLCAWSPSRYEQYFGPGTRLTVT.

The CDR3 here is CASSPRTGTGGDYGYTF. CDR3 bases: TGTGCCAGCAGTCCCCGTACCGGGACAGGGGGCGACTATGGCTACACCTTC. The chain joins TRBV28 to TRBJ1-2, with TRBD1 identical over 12 bases. Per the germline V gene, CDR1 is MDHEN and CDR2 is SYDVKM. The CDR3 loop spans 17 amino acids. V trimming: 5 bases; J trimming: 3 bases; junction bases outside the gene matches: 10.

The chain couples TRBV24-1 to TRBJ2-1, with D maybe TRBD2 (6 bases). Germline CDR1 and CDR2: KGHDR and SFDVKD. V was trimmed by 0 bases and J by 9 bases, leaving 17 bases between them. This CDR3 has 16 residues. CDR3 sequence reads: CATSDLAGRGRGEQFF. Here the CDR3 DNA reads TGTGCCACCAGTGATTTGGCAGGGCGGGGTAGAGGTGAGCAGTTCTTC.